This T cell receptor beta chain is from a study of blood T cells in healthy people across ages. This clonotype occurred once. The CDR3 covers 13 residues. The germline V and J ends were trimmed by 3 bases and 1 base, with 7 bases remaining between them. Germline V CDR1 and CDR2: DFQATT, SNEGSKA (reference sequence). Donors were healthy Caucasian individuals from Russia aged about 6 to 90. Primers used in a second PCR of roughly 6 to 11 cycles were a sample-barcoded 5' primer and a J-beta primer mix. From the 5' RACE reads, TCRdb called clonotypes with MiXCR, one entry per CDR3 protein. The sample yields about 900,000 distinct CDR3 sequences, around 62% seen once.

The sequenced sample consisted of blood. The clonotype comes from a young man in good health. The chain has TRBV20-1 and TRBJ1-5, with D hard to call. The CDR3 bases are TGCAGTGCTAGTGAATTCAGCAATCAGCCCCAGCATTTT. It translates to CSASEFSNQPQHF.